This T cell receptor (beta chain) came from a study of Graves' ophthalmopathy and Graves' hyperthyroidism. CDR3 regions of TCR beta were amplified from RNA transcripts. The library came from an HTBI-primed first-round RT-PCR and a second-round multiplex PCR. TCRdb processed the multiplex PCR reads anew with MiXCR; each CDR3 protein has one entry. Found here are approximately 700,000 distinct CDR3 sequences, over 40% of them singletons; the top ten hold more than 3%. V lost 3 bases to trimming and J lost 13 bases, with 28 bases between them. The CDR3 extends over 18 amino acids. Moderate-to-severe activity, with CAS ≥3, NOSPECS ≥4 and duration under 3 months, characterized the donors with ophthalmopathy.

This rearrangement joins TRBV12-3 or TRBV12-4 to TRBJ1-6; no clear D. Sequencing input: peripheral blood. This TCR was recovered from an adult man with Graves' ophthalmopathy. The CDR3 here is CASSFAPYETPFPLPLHF. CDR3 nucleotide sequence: TGTGCCAGCAGTTTTGCGCCCTACGAGACACCGTTTCCTTTGCCCCTCCACTTT.